This T cell receptor beta chain was documented in a study of OX40 agonist ivuxolimab in advanced cancers. For the study at large: Hepatocellular carcinoma, melanoma, renal cell or head and neck cancer was diagnosed in the dose-escalation patients. Partial responses were recorded for three patients, including one with hepatocellular carcinoma and two with cutaneous melanoma.

The study's findings and limits: The study found that CD8+ T cells averaged more expanded clones than CD4+. Those patients achieving a partial response at 0.1-3.0 mg/kg showed among the lowest clonal expansion.

This clone has just a few counts. Its matching antigen is unknown. Using immunoSEQ multiplex PCR, the repertoire was profiled, and TCRdb retains in-frame clones only, with some absent. Of about 28,000 clones listed, less than 85% are singletons. Germline assignment: CDR1 SQVTM and CDR2 ANQGSEA. Trimming removed 6 bases from V and 7 bases from J; junction bases left unmatched: 9. This CDR3 has 14 residues. This chain joins TRBV29-1 and TRBJ2-1, with 10 bases lining up with TRBD2. This TCR derives from an adult with an advanced solid tumor such as melanoma, head and neck, liver or kidney cancer. The sample in question was CD4+ or CD8+ T cells sorted from blood, obtained in a trial of the OX40 agonist ivuxolimab. The CDR3 region is CSVNLGTSANEQFF. The CDR3 coding sequence is TGCAGCGTCAATCTCGGGACTAGCGCGAATGAGCAGTTCTTC.